This section outlines one T cell receptor beta chain sequence together with its context. Its antigen is still unknown. V dropped 1 base and J dropped 7 bases, with 11 bases sitting between them. CDR3 length equals 13 residues. Germline V lookup: CDR1 MDHEN, CDR2 SYDVKM. This sample stems from a study of siplizumab effects on memory and regulatory T cells. Study observations and caveats: Mapping to unstimulated subsets was achieved for only a minor fraction of alloreactive clones. It was never confirmed that proliferating Tregs from siplizumab cultures were suppressive. Controls had around 25% Treg-derived mappable alloreactive CD4+ clones on average, versus about 69% with siplizumab. Naive T cells appeared more varied than memory cells and looked like key alloresponse contributors.

Profiled with immunoSEQ multiplex PCR; TCRdb holds only in-frame clones, not every one. This sample has some 97,000 clones, with 91% found just once. J is TRBJ2-7 and V is TRBV28, with D tentatively TRBD2 (5 bases). The sequence was obtained from a human donor in good health. Some clones in this sample may be carry-over from other donors' samples. Material for sequencing was CD4+ T cells sorted from blood. The DNA for the CDR3 is TGTGCCAGCAGTTTATTAGCGTCGGGGGAGCAGTACTTC. Translating it yields CASSLLASGEQYF.